This entry describes one T cell receptor (beta chain). Its target is not known. These data belong to a study of Tregs in tolerant kidney transplant recipients. Study-wide results and limits: Validation in larger populations is needed because few patients were studied.

Unstimulated regulatory T cells (CD4+CD25+CD127-), CD4+CD25- non-regulatory cells, CD4 and CD8 cells were FACS-sorted from thawed PBMCs. Measured with immunoSEQ multiplex PCR; TCRdb has only the in-frame clones, and not every one. The sample lists around 230,000 clones, about four fifths occurring once. The TCR was taken from a human donor in good health. The sample comprised CD4+ T cells from blood.

CDR3 sequence: CASSPPLAGGDEQYF. The DNA of the CDR3 is TGTGCCAGCTCACCACCCCTAGCGGGAGGGGACGAGCAGTACTTC. This sequence joins TRBV18 and TRBJ2-7; TRBD2 matches at 12 bases. CDR3 length: 15 amino acids. The V segment lost 0 bases and the J segment 5 bases; nucleotides outside the gene matches: 2. Germline V lookup: CDR1 KGHSH, CDR2 LQKENI.